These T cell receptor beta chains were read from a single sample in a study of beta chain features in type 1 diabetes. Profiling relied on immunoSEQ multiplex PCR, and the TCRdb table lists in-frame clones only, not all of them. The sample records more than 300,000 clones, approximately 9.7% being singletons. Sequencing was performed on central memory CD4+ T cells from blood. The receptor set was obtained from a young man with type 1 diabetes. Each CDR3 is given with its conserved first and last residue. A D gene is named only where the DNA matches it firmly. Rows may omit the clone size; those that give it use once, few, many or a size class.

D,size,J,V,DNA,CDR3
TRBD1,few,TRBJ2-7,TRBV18,TGTGCCAGCTCACCCTCTAGGACAGGGTTCGAGCAGTACTTC,CASSPSRTGFEQYF
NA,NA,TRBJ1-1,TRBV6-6,TGTGCCAGCAGTTCGAAGGGCAGGACTGAAGCTTTCTTT,CASSSKGRTEAFF
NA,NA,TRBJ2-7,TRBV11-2,TGTGCCAGCAGCTTAGGTGCAGGGGATACACACGAGCAGTACTTC,CASSLGAGDTHEQYF
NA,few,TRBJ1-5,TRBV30,TGTGCCTGGAGTATGCAGGGCCCATACAATCAGCCCCAGCATTTT,CAWSMQGPYNQPQHF
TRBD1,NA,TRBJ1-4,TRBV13,TGTGCCAGCAGCTCCGACAGGGGCAGTGAAAAACTGTTTTTT,CASSSDRGSEKLFF
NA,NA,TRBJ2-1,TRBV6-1,TGTGCCAGCAACCGGGACAAACATCGGGAGCAGTTCTTC,CASNRDKHREQFF
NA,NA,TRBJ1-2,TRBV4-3,TGCGCCAGCAGCCAAGTCTTCACCACCTATGGCTACACCTTC,CASSQVFTTYGYTF
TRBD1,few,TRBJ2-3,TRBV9,TGTGCCAGCACCCGCCGACAGGGGGTTAGCACAGATACGCAGTATTTT,CASTRRQGVSTDTQYF
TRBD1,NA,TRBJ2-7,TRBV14,TGTGCCAGCAGCCAAGTGAGGGACAGGACAACCGAGCAGTACTTC,CASSQVRDRTTEQYF
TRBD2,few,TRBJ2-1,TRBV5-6,TGTGCCAGCAGCTTGAGTAGCGGGGGGTTCTACAATGAGCAGTTCTTC,CASSLSSGGFYNEQFF
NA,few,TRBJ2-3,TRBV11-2,TGTGCCAGCAGCTTAGTAAGAGGGGATACGCAGTATTTT,CASSLVRGDTQYF
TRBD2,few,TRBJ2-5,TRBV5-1,TGCGCCAGCAGCTTGGCTAGCGGGGGTCAAGAGACCCAGTACTTC,CASSLASGGQETQYF
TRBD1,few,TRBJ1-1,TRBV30,TGTGCCTGGAGTGTAAGTGGCCAGGGGGACGTGGAAGCTTTCTTT,CAWSVSGQGDVEAFF
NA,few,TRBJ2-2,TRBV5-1,TGCGCCAGCAGCTCACAATCCGGGATAAACACCGGGGAGCTGTTTTTT,CASSSQSGINTGELFF
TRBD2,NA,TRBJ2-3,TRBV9,TGTGCCAGCAGCCTGACTAGCGGGGGGGTCACAGATACGCAGTATTTT,CASSLTSGGVTDTQYF
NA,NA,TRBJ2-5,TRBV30,TGTGCCTGGGCTTTAAGTGGGGCTTCCTACTTC,CAWALSGASYF
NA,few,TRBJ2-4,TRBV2,TGTGCCAGCAGTGTCTCACAAGCCAAAAACATTCAGTACTTC,CASSVSQAKNIQYF
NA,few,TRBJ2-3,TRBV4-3,TGCGCCAGCAGCCAAGACTGGGGGACAGATACGCAGTATTTT,CASSQDWGTDTQYF
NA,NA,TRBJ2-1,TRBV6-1,TGTGCCGGACGGACGGACTACAATGAGCAGTTCTTC,CAGRTDYNEQFF
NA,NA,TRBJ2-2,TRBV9,TGTGCCAGCAGCGTGTCGGGACAGAACACCGGGGAGCTGTTTTTT,CASSVSGQNTGELFF
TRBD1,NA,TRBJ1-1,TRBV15,TGTGCCACCAGCAGAGGAAGGGACAGGAACACTGAAGCTTTCTTT,CATSRGRDRNTEAFF
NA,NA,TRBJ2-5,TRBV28,TGTGCCAGCAGTTCGTCGCTGACAGCGTACCAAGAGACCCAGTACTTC,CASSSSLTAYQETQYF
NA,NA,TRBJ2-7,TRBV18,TGTGCCAGCTCACCCTCGACTGGGTCCTACGAGCAGTACTTC,CASSPSTGSYEQYF
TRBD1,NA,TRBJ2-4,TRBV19,TGTGCCAGTAGTGGGGGAACAGGGGGTCCAGCCAAAAACATTCAGTACTTC,CASSGGTGGPAKNIQYF
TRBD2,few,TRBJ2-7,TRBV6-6,TGTGCCAGCAGTGGTAGCGGGGCTGAGCAGTACTTC,CASSGSGAEQYF
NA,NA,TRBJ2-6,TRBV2,TGTGCCAGCAGTAGTTCCTCTGGGGCCAACGTCCTGACTTTC,CASSSSSGANVLTF
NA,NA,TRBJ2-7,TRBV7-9,TGTGCCAGCAGGAGTGTAACCTACGAGCAGTACTTC,CASRSVTYEQYF
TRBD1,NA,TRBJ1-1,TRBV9,TGTGCCAGCAGCGTAAGGGCCACAGGGGGCACTGAAGCTTTCTTT,CASSVRATGGTEAFF
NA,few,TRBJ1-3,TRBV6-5,TGTGCCAGCAGTTCCGGCCGGGACAACTCTGGAAACACCATATATTTT,CASSSGRDNSGNTIYF
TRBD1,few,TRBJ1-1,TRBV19,TGTGCCAGTAACACAGGGGAGAACACTGAAGCTTTCTTT,CASNTGENTEAFF
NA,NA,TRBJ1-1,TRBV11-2,TGTGCCAGCAGCTCAGGGGAGGTCACTGAAGCTTTCTTT,CASSSGEVTEAFF
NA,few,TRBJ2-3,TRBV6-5,TGTGCCAGCAGTTACCCGGGGGATACGCAGTATTTT,CASSYPGDTQYF
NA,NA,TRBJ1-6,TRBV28,TGTGCCAGCAAACCGGACAGTAGGGCTAATTCACCCCTCCACTTT,CASKPDSRANSPLHF